The sequence of this T cell receptor (beta chain) was determined in a study of blood T cell repertoires in COVID-19. Overall study: The analysed material was cDNA or gDNA that came from T cells, B-cell-depleted T cells, or PBMCs.

Profiling relied on immunoSEQ multiplex PCR, and the TCRdb table lists in-frame clones only, not all of them. The repertoire holds some 60,000 clones, with 70% to 90% as singletons. V dropped 3 bases and J dropped 8 bases, with 13 bases sitting between them. CDR1 and CDR2 from the germline V gene are LGHDT and YNNKEL (reference sequence). The CDR3 extends over 13 amino acids. Input material: peripheral blood. The sequence derives from a man aged 65 to 85 with acute or convalescent COVID-19. The rearrangement uses TRBV3-1 (or the pseudogene TRBV3-2) and TRBJ1-1; D not certain. This CDR3 is CASSQLSSGEAFF. The CDR3 coding sequence is TGTGCCAGCAGCCAGCTCTCTTCAGGAGAAGCTTTCTTT.